This TCR beta chain was captured in a study of T-cell reconstitution after alpha-beta-depleted transplantation in children (dated by TCRdb to 2016 to 2018). About the full investigation: Using TCR repertoire profiling, the study quantitatively followed how T-cell immune reconstitution unfolded in children after TCRalphabeta/CD19-depleted allogeneic hematopoietic cell transplantation.

Libraries were constructed by PCR. The data were produced on an Illumina HiSeq 2500. To normalize quantification of the TCRbeta repertoire, the TCR libraries were built with molecular barcoding that relied on unique molecular identifiers. TCRdb itself trimmed the public reads at Q25 with fastp, ran MiXCR and retained productive beta chains. Rows with one shared CDR3 protein collapse into an entry with the most common genes and DNA. This sample holds around 400,000 distinct CDR3 sequences; around 21% were observed only once. Together, the top ten hold around 3.9% of the sample. This clonotype was detected only a few times. It has no known antigen specificity. Qualities for individual bases were not recorded, and no much larger clone is one base off. Including the terminal cysteine and phenylalanine, the CDR3 comprises 14 residues. Just CDR3 DNA is preserved here, 42 bases in frame from base 1. CDR1 and CDR2 were assigned from the germline V gene as KGHDR and SFDVKD. Trimming at the junction amounts to 9 bases on V and 7 bases on J, and the germline ends lie 18 bases apart.

Sequenced here: PBMCs from the stem cell graft donor, sampled from the stem cell graft. This clonotype was obtained from a human donor who donated a stem cell graft to a child with acute myeloid leukemia. This chain is built from TRBV24-1 and TRBJ2-1, with the D gene not confidently named. The DNA sequence is as follows: TGTGCCACCGGACGGGCCGGGCTAAGAAATGAGCAGTTCTTC. This gives the protein CATGRAGLRNEQFF.